One sample yielded the 20 T cell receptor beta chains listed below, sequenced in a study of CD8+ T cells in alopecia areata. Extracted RNA was reverse transcribed into cDNA, the sequencing template. Libraries were prepared by immunoSEQ multiplex PCR; TCRdb keeps only in-frame clonotypes and omits some of them. The table shows fewer than 250,000 clones, with less than 45% occurring only once. Stated treatment: oral pan-JAK inhibitor, 5-10 mg twice daily. This specimen was CD4+ T cells sorted from blood, taken around week 37, from a patient treated with tofacitinib. The receptors here all came from a human donor with alopecia areata.

The chain joins TRBV6-6 to TRBJ2-7; 8 bases are a match to TRBD2. CDR3 size: 14 residues. Losses at the gene ends were 4 bases for V and 5 bases for J; bases not matched to a gene: 7. CDR1 is MNHNY and CDR2 is SVGAGI in the germline V gene (reference sequence). CDR3 DNA sequence: TGTGCCAGCAGTTTTGCGGGAGGCCCCAACGAGCAGTACTTC. Translated, it gives CASSFAGGPNEQYF.

The V call is TRBV6-5, the J call TRBJ1-2; no clear D gene. The V gene lost 4 bases and the J gene lost 4 bases, with 10 bases spanning the gap. The CDR3 runs to 13 residues. The germline gives CDR1 MNHEY, CDR2 SVGAGI. The CDR3 reads CASSWDLSYGYTF. The CDR3 bases are TGTGCCAGCAGTTGGGATTTAAGCTATGGCTACACCTTC.

This clone was counted a few times. This same CDR3 is encoded by further DNA sequences in the sample. The chain couples TRBV29-1 to TRBJ2-5; no firm D call. Germline CDR1 and CDR2: SQVTM and ANQGSEA. The V end lost 2 bases, the J end lost 5 bases, and 3 bases lay between the germline ends. This CDR3 comprises 10 residues. In nucleotides, the CDR3 is TGCAGCGTTGAACGGGAGACCCAGTACTTC. Protein sequence: CSVERETQYF.

This sequence joins TRBV6-5 and TRBJ1-5; a possible D gene is TRBD1 (6 bases). Trimming took 7 bases from V and 7 from J, leaving 20 bases between them. The CDR3 consists of 15 residues. Per germline, CDR1 MNHEY and CDR2 SVGAGI. CDR3 bases: TGTGCCAGCACATCTGGCAGGGGCCAGGGGCAGCCCCAGCATTTT. The encoded protein is CASTSGRGQGQPQHF.

The gene calls are TRBV11-3 and TRBJ2-1; D is possibly TRBD1 or TRBD2 (5 bases each). Germline CDR1 SGHNT, CDR2 YENEEA. The CDR3 spans 13 residues. With 8 bases removed from V and 5 bases from J, the gap between germline ends came to 13 bases. The CDR3 sequence: CASARGAHNEQFF. The DNA for the CDR3 is TGTGCCAGCGCGAGGGGAGCGCACAATGAGCAGTTCTTC.

This sequence joins TRBV30 and TRBJ2-7; D remains ambiguous. Trimming took 3 bases from V and 2 from J, leaving 11 bases between them. The CDR3 extends over 13 amino acids. The germline V gene encodes CDR1 GTSNPN and CDR2 SVGIG (reference sequence). This chain's CDR3 is CAWSGDGAYEQYF. The CDR3 nucleotides are TGTGCCTGGAGCGGAGACGGAGCCTACGAGCAGTACTTC.

This clone was observed a single time. The chain couples TRBV7-9 to TRBJ1-2; 8 bases match TRBD1. J was trimmed by 7 bases and V by 4 bases; bases with no gene match: 8. CDR1 SEHNR and CDR2 FQNEAQ come from the germline V gene (reference sequence). The CDR3 loop spans 14 amino acids. CDR3 amino acids: CASSSLDRGGGYTF. The CDR3 DNA reads as TGTGCCAGCAGCTCCCTCGACAGGGGAGGTGGCTACACCTTC.

In this sample, this clone turned up a few times. An end of the junction does not agree with germline; a read error may underlie this. The DNA of the CDR3 is TGCAGTGCTAGGGGGAAGGGACAGGGCCTTTTT. Amino acid sequence: CSARGKGQGLF. The chain is built from TRBV20-1 and TRBJ1-3, with 9 bases fitting TRBD1. Per the germline V gene, CDR1 is DFQATT and CDR2 is SNEGSKA (reference sequence). This CDR3 comprises 11 residues.

The chain employs TRBV29-1 and TRBJ1-2; no firm D call. Germline lookup yields CDR1 SQVTM and CDR2 ANQGSEA. The V end was cut by 4 bases, the J end by 7 bases, with 10 bases between. This CDR3 is built from 11 residues. The CDR3 spells CSVGEVGGYTF. DNA for the CDR3: TGCAGCGTTGGAGAAGTGGGTGGCTACACCTTC.

This clone was found a few times. The V call is TRBV7-8, the J call TRBJ2-3; unclear D gene. The germline V gene encodes CDR1 SGHVS and CDR2 FQNEAQ. The CDR3 spans 11 residues. Between the trimmed V and J ends, which lost 8 bases and 5 bases, there was a span of 8 bases. CDR3 in DNA: TGTGCCAGCGGACCCGAAGATACGCAGTATTTT. Translation: CASGPEDTQYF.

V usage is TRBV7-2 and J usage is TRBJ2-1; D remains unclear. Germline-derived CDR1 and CDR2 are SGHTA and FQGNSA. The V end was cut by 0 bases, the J end by 5 bases, with 23 bases between. The CDR3 loop spans 19 amino acids. The CDR3 coding sequence is TGTGCCAGCAGCTTAGCCCGGTTGTCTCAGGACCTTATCCACAATGAGCAGTTCTTC. Translation gives CASSLARLSQDLIHNEQFF.

The V gene is TRBV7-6, the J gene TRBJ2-1, with TRBD2 matching over 10 bases. This CDR3 contains 16 residues. Trimming removed 1 base from V and 9 bases from J; junction bases left unmatched: 9. Germline V lookup: CDR1 SGHVS, CDR2 FNYEAQ. DNA of the CDR3: TGTGCCAGCAGCTTAGACCTAGCGGGAGTGTGGGGTGAGCAGTTCTTC. Protein: CASSLDLAGVWGEQFF.

The rearrangement joins TRBV9 to TRBJ2-1, with 7 bases aligning to TRBD1. J gave up 2 bases and V 0 bases, and 2 bases lay outside the gene matches. There are 15 residues in the CDR3. Germline CDR1 is SGDLS and CDR2 is YYNGEE. The CDR3 nucleotides read TGTGCCAGCAGCGTAGCAACAGGGGCCTACAATGAGCAGTTCTTC. Amino acid sequence: CASSVATGAYNEQFF. Full variable domain (outside the CDR3, taken from reference TRBV9 and TRBJ2-1): DSGVTQTPKHLITATGQRVTLRCSPRSGDLSVYWYQQSLDQGLQFLIQYYNGEERAKGNILERFSAQQFPDLHSELNLSSLELGDSALYFCASSVATGAYNEQFFGPGTRLTVL.

V is TRBV6-4 and J is TRBJ2-3, with D perhaps given as TRBD1 or TRBD2 (5 bases each). Germline loops: CDR1 MRHNA, CDR2 SNTAGT. CDR3 length equals 15 residues. Trimming left V 5 bases short and J 6 bases short, with 18 bases between. This CDR3 is CASSMDGRWGDTQYF. CDR3 DNA sequence: TGTGCCAGCAGTATGGACGGAAGATGGGGGGATACGCAGTATTTT.

Regarding this clone: This sample also contains other DNA sequences that code for the same CDR3. The chain joins TRBV30 to TRBJ1-5; weak D call: TRBD1 (5 bases). This CDR3 is built from 13 residues. V lost 1 base and J lost 5, with 9 bases in between. Germline-derived CDR1 and CDR2 are GTSNPN and SVGIG (reference sequence). CDR3: CAWSDSRDQPQHF. CDR3 coding DNA: TGTGCCTGGAGTGATTCCAGGGATCAGCCCCAGCATTTT.

This clone came up a few times. The chain employs TRBV15 and TRBJ1-4; no firm D call. This CDR3 is built from 14 residues. Germline V gives CDR1 LNHNV, CDR2 YYDKDF (reference sequence). Trimming removed 0 bases from V and 6 bases from J, with 8 bases in between. The CDR3 nucleotides read TGTGCCACCAGCAGAGATGGCGCTGATGAAAAACTGTTTTTT. This gives the protein CATSRDGADEKLFF.

The chain couples TRBV4-1 to TRBJ2-7; 8 bases align to TRBD2. The V segment lost 4 bases and the J segment 0 bases; nucleotides outside the gene matches: 8. The CDR3 spans 16 residues. CDR1 MGHRA and CDR2 YSYEKL come from the germline V gene. CDR3 nucleotide sequence: TGCGCCAGCAGCCTAAATTTAGCGGGGAACTCCTACGAGCAGTACTTC. Protein sequence: CASSLNLAGNSYEQYF.

This clone is categorized as medium-sized (0.01 to 0.1%). This chain uses TRBV14 with TRBJ2-7, with no clear D. Trimming stripped 5 bases from V and 12 bases from J, with 14 bases between. Germline CDR1 SGHDN, CDR2 FVKESK. CDR3 length equals 11 residues. CDR3 amino acids: CASSYNGHTYF. CDR3 nucleotides: TGTGCCAGCAGCTACAACGGTCACACGTACTTC.

This chain uses TRBV7-2 with TRBJ2-1, with 7 bases that match TRBD2. Losses at the gene ends were 6 bases for V and 1 base for J; bases not matched to a gene: 6. The CDR3 runs to 15 residues. Per the germline V gene, CDR1 is SGHTA and CDR2 is FQGNSA. Here the CDR3 reads CASRVDSGSYNEQFF. Written as DNA, the CDR3 is TGTGCCAGCAGAGTCGATAGCGGGTCCTACAATGAGCAGTTCTTC.

This clone was detected a few times. The sample contains more than one DNA sequence encoding this CDR3. The rearrangement links TRBV5-1 to TRBJ2-3, with 8 bases fitting TRBD1. This CDR3 spans 15 amino acids. J lost 3 bases, V lost 0 bases, and 3 bases had no gene match. The germline gives CDR1 SGHRS, CDR2 YFSETQ. In DNA, the CDR3 is TGCGCCAGCAGCTTGGTTGGACAGGGTACAGATACGCAGTATTTT. Translation gives CASSLVGQGTDTQYF.